The T cell receptor beta chain described here comes from a study of blood T cell repertoires in COVID-19. At the level of the study: There were acute and convalescent COVID-19 samples, and they came from the United States, Italy and Spain.

TCRdb's table, derived via immunoSEQ multiplex PCR, lists solely in-frame clones and lacks some. The sample carries approximately 240,000 clones, about 80% recorded once. The CDR3 has 17 residues. The germline V gene has CDR1 LNHDA and CDR2 SQIVND (reference sequence). Trimming took 4 bases from V and 2 from J; bases not matched to a gene: 9. The sequencing sample was made of peripheral blood. The chain carries TRBV19 and TRBJ2-1, with 9 bases lining up with TRBD1. This TCR came from a woman of 80 years or more with active or convalescent COVID-19. The CDR3 loop is CASSRDRATGPYNEQFF. The CDR3 region has the DNA TGTGCCAGTAGTAGGGACAGGGCCACGGGCCCCTACAATGAGCAGTTCTTC.